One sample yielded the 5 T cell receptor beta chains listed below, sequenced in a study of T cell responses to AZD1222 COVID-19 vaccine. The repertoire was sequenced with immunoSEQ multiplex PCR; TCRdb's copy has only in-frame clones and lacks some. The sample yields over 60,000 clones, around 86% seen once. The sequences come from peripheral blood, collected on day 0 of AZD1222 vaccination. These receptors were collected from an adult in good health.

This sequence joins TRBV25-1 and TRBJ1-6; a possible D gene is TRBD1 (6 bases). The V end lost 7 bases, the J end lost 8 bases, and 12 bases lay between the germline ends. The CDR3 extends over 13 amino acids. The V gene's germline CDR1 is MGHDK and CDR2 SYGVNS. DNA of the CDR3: TGTGCCAGCAACGGGGGGCTCTATTCACCCCTCCACTTT. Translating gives CASNGGLYSPLHF.

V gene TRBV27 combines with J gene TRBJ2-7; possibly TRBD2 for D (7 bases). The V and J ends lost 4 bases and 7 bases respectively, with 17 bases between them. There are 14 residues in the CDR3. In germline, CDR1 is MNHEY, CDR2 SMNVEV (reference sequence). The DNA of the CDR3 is TGTGCCAGCAGTTCGTCTCCGGGGAGGGGGGAGCAGTACTTC. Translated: CASSSSPGRGEQYF.

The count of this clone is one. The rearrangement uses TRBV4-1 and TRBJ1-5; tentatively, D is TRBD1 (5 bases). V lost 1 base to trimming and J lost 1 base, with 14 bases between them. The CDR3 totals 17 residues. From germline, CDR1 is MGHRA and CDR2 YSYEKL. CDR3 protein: CASSQGVRGKSNQPQHF. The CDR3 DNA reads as TGCGCCAGCAGCCAAGGTGTCCGGGGGAAGAGCAATCAGCCCCAGCATTTT.

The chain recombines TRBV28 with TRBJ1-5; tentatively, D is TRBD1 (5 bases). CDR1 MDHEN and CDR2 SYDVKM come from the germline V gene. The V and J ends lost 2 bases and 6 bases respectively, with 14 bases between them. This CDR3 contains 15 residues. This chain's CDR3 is CASSLAGRGVQPQHF. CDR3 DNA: TGTGCCAGCAGTTTAGCTGGGAGGGGAGTTCAGCCCCAGCATTTT.

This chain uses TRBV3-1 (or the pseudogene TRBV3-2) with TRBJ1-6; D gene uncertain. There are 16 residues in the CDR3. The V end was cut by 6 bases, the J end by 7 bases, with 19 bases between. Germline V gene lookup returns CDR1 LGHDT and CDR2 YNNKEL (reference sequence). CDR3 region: CASRLRLTSGNSPLHF. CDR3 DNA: TGTGCCAGCAGGCTGCGGTTGACCTCGGGAAATTCACCCCTCCACTTT.